This TCR beta chain is drawn from a study of vaccination and CD4 T cells after COVID-19. This clonotype showed up just a few times. Antigen: not known. The treatment: 10-day PBMC culture with coronavirus spike peptide pools or control peptides (ViraFEST assay). Oncomine TCR Beta short-read sequencing was applied to DNA from cultured CD4+ T cells. TCRdb itself ran the PCR reads through MiXCR, one entry per CDR3 protein. The data hold over 15,000 distinct CDR3 sequences, with roughly 56% observed a single time. Germline assignment: CDR1 LNHDA and CDR2 SQIVND (reference sequence). The CDR3 consists of 14 residues. With 7 bases removed from V and 4 bases from J, the gap between germline ends came to 16 bases.

V usage is TRBV19 and J usage is TRBJ1-2; D remains ambiguous. This clonotype originated in a human donor who had recovered from COVID-19. Sequences were obtained from CD4+ T cells from blood, cultured in vitro. The CDR3 DNA reads as TGTGCCAGTACCACGGACCCTCCCTTCTATGGCTACACCTTC. Translated: CASTTDPPFYGYTF. Variable domain in full (rest from reference TRBV19 and TRBJ1-2): DGGITQSPKYLFRKEGQNVTLSCEQNLNHDAMYWYRQDPGQGLRLIYYSQIVNDFQKGDIAEGYSVSREKKESFPLTVTSAQKNPTAFYLCASTTDPPFYGYTFGSGTRLTVV.